Below are 25 T cell receptor beta chains sequenced from a single sample in a study of blood T cell repertoires in COVID-19. Clones were sequenced by immunoSEQ multiplex PCR, and TCRdb holds only the in-frame ones, with some missing. The table records about 180,000 clones, roughly four fifths of them present only once. Sequencing used peripheral blood. Receptor source: a woman in her 70s with COVID-19, enrolled during active disease.

The chain links TRBV27 to TRBJ2-6; D is unresolved. Germline-derived CDR1 and CDR2 are MNHEY and SMNVEV (reference sequence). The V gene lost 7 bases and the J gene lost 2 bases, with 6 bases spanning the gap. The CDR3 has 13 residues. CDR3 region: CASTAAGANVLTF. Written as DNA, the CDR3 is TGTGCCAGCACCGCAGCTGGGGCCAACGTCCTGACTTTC.

The chain links TRBV27 to TRBJ1-4, with 10 bases aligning to TRBD1. This CDR3 contains 15 residues. Looked up from germline, CDR1 is MNHEY and CDR2 is SMNVEV (reference sequence). Trimming took 5 bases from V and 8 from J; bases not matched to a gene: 8. The CDR3 DNA sequence: TGTGCCAGCAGTCCCACCTGGGACAGGGGCGAAAAACTGTTTTTT. Translation gives CASSPTWDRGEKLFF.

This clone was detected only a few times. This chain connects TRBV5-1 to TRBJ1-1; D call uncertain. The germline CDR1 and CDR2 sequences are SGHRS and YFSETQ. V lost 2 bases and J lost 3, with 8 bases in between. This CDR3 region has 13 residues. The CDR3 spells CASSLDGDTEAFF. CDR3 bases: TGCGCCAGCAGCTTAGACGGGGACACTGAAGCTTTCTTT.

This clone was seen a few times. The junction departs from germline at one end; a sequencing error may be responsible. The chain is built from TRBV9 and TRBJ2-1, with a possible D match to TRBD1 (6 bases). Germline assignment: CDR1 SGDLS and CDR2 YYNGEE. This CDR3 spans 16 amino acids. The CDR3 here is CASSETPQGYYNEQFF. In nucleotides, the CDR3 is TGTGCCAGCAGCGAGACACCACAGGGTTACTACAACGAGCAGTTCTTC.

The chain combines TRBV5-5 with TRBJ2-2; the D gene is possibly TRBD2 (6 bases). Germline V gene data show CDR1 as SGHKS and CDR2 as YYEKEE (reference sequence). The CDR3 is made up of 17 amino acids. Between the trimmed V and J ends, which lost 3 bases and 6 bases, there was a span of 21 bases. The CDR3 spells CASSSTSPGVVSGELFF. The CDR3 nucleotides read TGTGCCAGCAGCTCAACCAGCCCGGGAGTAGTGTCCGGGGAGCTGTTTTTT.

This clone was counted only a few times. In DNA, the CDR3 is TGTGCCAGCAGTGACCTAGCGGGAGGGAACAATGAGCAGTTCTTC. Its protein is CASSDLAGGNNEQFF. V is TRBV6-4 and J is TRBJ2-1; 12 bases fit TRBD2. The CDR3 contains 15 residues. Germline CDR1 and CDR2: MRHNA and SNTAGT. The V gene end was trimmed by 2 bases and the J gene end by 5 bases; junction bases not matched to a gene: 1.

The rearrangement joins TRBV6-5 to TRBJ1-3; D uncertain. The CDR3 is 14 amino acids. CDR1 is MNHEY and CDR2 is SVGAGI in the germline V gene. V was shortened by 7 bases and J by 0 bases, with 10 bases between the two germline ends. This CDR3 reads CASNPRGSGNTIYF. As DNA, the CDR3 is TGTGCCAGCAACCCCAGAGGCTCTGGAAACACCATATATTTT.

The chain employs TRBV15 and TRBJ1-3, with D uncertain. Germline V gene data show CDR1 as LNHNV and CDR2 as YYDKDF (reference sequence). The germline V and J ends were trimmed by 0 bases and 15 bases, with 18 bases remaining between them. The CDR3 runs 14 residues. The CDR3: CATSRDATYSPKYF. The DNA of the CDR3 is TGTGCCACCAGCAGAGATGCGACGTACAGCCCAAAATATTTT.

The CDR3 DNA sequence: TGTGCCAGCAGTAGATCGGACAGAGAGCAGTACTTC. It translates to CASSRSDREQYF. The V and J genes are TRBV28 and TRBJ2-7, with TRBD1 as a possible D gene (6 bases). Germline-derived CDR1 and CDR2 are MDHEN and SYDVKM. V gave up 5 bases and J gave up 7 bases, with 12 bases separating them. This CDR3 is built from 12 residues.

The chain recombines TRBV2 with TRBJ1-2; the D is unclear. The germline V and J ends were trimmed by 5 bases and 7 bases, with 11 bases remaining between them. Per germline, CDR1 SNHLY and CDR2 FYNNEI. The CDR3 has 12 residues. The CDR3 region is CASSLSAGGYTF. In DNA, the CDR3 is TGTGCCAGCAGTCTGTCAGCGGGTGGCTACACCTTC.

The V call is TRBV5-1, the J call TRBJ2-1; a weak D match, TRBD1 (5 bases). V gave up 0 bases and J gave up 0 bases, with 13 bases separating them. Germline CDR1 and CDR2: SGHRS and YFSETQ. This CDR3 is built from 17 residues. CDR3 residues: CASSLARGLSSYNEQFF. For the CDR3, the DNA is TGCGCCAGCAGCTTGGCAAGGGGCCTAAGCTCCTACAATGAGCAGTTCTTC.

The chain uses TRBV5-1 and TRBJ2-3; 9 nucleotides agree with TRBD2. J gave up 0 bases and V 2 bases, and 7 bases lay outside the gene matches. This CDR3 comprises 17 residues. Germline-derived CDR1 and CDR2 are SGHRS and YFSETQ. The chain's CDR3 is CASSFTAGGPSTDTQYF. For the CDR3, the DNA is TGCGCCAGCAGCTTTACAGCGGGAGGCCCTAGCACAGATACGCAGTATTTT.

This clone occurred once. The chain has TRBV5-1 and TRBJ2-2, with D maybe TRBD2 (7 bases). The CDR3 loop spans 16 amino acids. The V gene's germline CDR1 is SGHRS and CDR2 YFSETQ. The ends were cut back, 0 bases at V and 1 base at J, with 10 bases in the middle. This CDR3 reads CASSLEGGRNTGELFF. The CDR3 coding sequence is TGCGCCAGCAGCTTGGAGGGGGGGCGGAACACCGGGGAGCTGTTTTTT.

The V and J genes are TRBV6-5 and TRBJ1-6; 10 bases are shared with TRBD1. Germline CDR1 MNHEY, CDR2 SVGAGI. The V segment lost 6 bases and the J segment 9 bases; nucleotides outside the gene matches: 5. The CDR3 is 14 amino acids. CDR3 coding DNA: TGTGCCAGCAGCGGACAGGGGGTGGGTTCACCCCTCCACTTT. Protein: CASSGQGVGSPLHF.

This chain joins TRBV9 and TRBJ2-2, with 10 positions matching TRBD2. Germline V CDR1 and CDR2: SGDLS, YYNGEE. V lost 0 bases, J lost 4 bases, and 0 bases stayed unmatched. This CDR3 is built from 15 residues. CDR3 DNA sequence: TGTGCCAGCAGCGTAGTAGCGGGAGGCACCGGGGAGCTGTTTTTT. This encodes CASSVVAGGTGELFF. The full variable domain, rest sourced from reference TRBV9 and TRBJ2-2, is DSGVTQTPKHLITATGQRVTLRCSPRSGDLSVYWYQQSLDQGLQFLIQYYNGEERAKGNILERFSAQQFPDLHSELNLSSLELGDSALYFCASSVVAGGTGELFFGEGSRLTVL.

The chain employs TRBV11-3 and TRBJ2-3; D might be TRBD2 (8 bases). The CDR3 is made up of 20 amino acids. The V and J ends lost 7 bases and 1 base respectively, with 30 bases between them. CDR1 and CDR2 (germline): SGHNT, YENEEA. The DNA for the CDR3 is TGTGCCAGCACCCAAACGGGGGGGGCGACAGGGACCCAACGCACAGATACGCAGTATTTT. Its protein product is CASTQTGGATGTQRTDTQYF.

The chain couples TRBV5-1 to TRBJ1-1; 8 positions match TRBD1. The CDR3 is made up of 14 amino acids. Losses at the gene ends were 4 bases for V and 4 bases for J; bases not matched to a gene: 6. Germline V gene sequence: CDR1 SGHRS, CDR2 YFSETQ. In DNA, the CDR3 is TGCGCCAGCAGCGAATACACAGGGGGCACTGAAGCTTTCTTT. Translating it yields CASSEYTGGTEAFF.

The chain recombines TRBV7-3 with TRBJ2-2; D unclear. Trimming cost V 5 bases and J 5 bases, with 9 bases left between them. In germline, CDR1 is SGHTA, CDR2 FQGTGA. The CDR3 is 13 residues long. The CDR3 is CASSITRTGELFF. As DNA, the CDR3 is TGTGCCAGCAGCATCACAAGAACCGGGGAGCTGTTTTTT.

This rearrangement joins TRBV5-1 to TRBJ2-1, with 12 bases lining up with TRBD2. Trimming removed 2 bases from V and 10 bases from J; junction bases left unmatched: 4. The germline V gene has CDR1 SGHRS and CDR2 YFSETQ. This CDR3 is built from 14 residues. The CDR3 sequence is CASSLDLAGGEQFF. In DNA, the CDR3 is TGCGCCAGCAGCTTAGACCTAGCGGGAGGGGAGCAGTTCTTC.

This sequence joins TRBV5-3 and TRBJ1-1, with D perhaps TRBD1 (6 bases). TRBV5-3 is an ORF, with its function uncertain. The CDR3 extends over 13 amino acids. V was clipped by 4 bases and J by 1 base, with 8 bases between them. The CDR3 loop reads CARSMTGNTEAFF. CDR3 DNA sequence: TGTGCCAGAAGCATGACAGGGAACACTGAAGCTTTCTTT.

V is TRBV21-1 and J is TRBJ1-6. TRBV21-1 is a recognized pseudogene. The CDR3 runs to 14 residues. The CDR3 DNA reads as TGTGCCAGCAGCAATGGGCGGGGTAATTCACCCCTCCACTTT. Residues: CASSNGRGNSPLHF.

The CDR3 here is CASSEWGQQTYEQYF. For the CDR3, the DNA is TGCGCCAGCAGTGAGTGGGGACAGCAAACCTACGAGCAGTACTTC. This sequence joins TRBV10-2 and TRBJ2-7, with 7 bases identical to TRBD1. This CDR3 has 15 residues. Germline V lookup: CDR1 WSHSY, CDR2 SAAADI. J gave up 2 bases and V 1 base, and 5 bases lay outside the gene matches.

The gene calls are TRBV12-5 and TRBJ2-1; 15 nucleotides line up with TRBD2. From germline, CDR1 is LGHNT and CDR2 FRNRAP. Trimming at V came to 1 base and at J to 0 bases, leaving 7 bases not matched to a gene. CDR3 length: 20 residues. The CDR3 DNA sequence: TGTGCTAGTGGTTTGGGAAGGACTAGCGGGAGGGTGAGCTCCTACAATGAGCAGTTCTTC. Residues: CASGLGRTSGRVSSYNEQFF.

This chain joins TRBV7-9 and TRBJ2-7, with 11 bases that match TRBD1. This CDR3 region has 12 residues. Germline V gives CDR1 SEHNR, CDR2 FQNEAQ (reference sequence). Trimming removed 5 bases from V and 7 bases from J; junction bases left unmatched: 1. The CDR3 bases are TGTGCCAGCAGCCGGGACAGGGGGGAGCAGTACTTC. This translates into CASSRDRGEQYF.

The table lists this clone with a few counts. The J gene is TRBJ1-5, the V gene TRBV12-3 or TRBV12-4; no definite D call. The CDR3 length is 13 residues. The V and J ends lost 2 bases and 4 bases respectively, with 6 bases between them. CDR3 coding DNA: TGTGCCAGCAGTTTATCGGGAAATCAGCCCCAGCATTTT. Translating gives CASSLSGNQPQHF.